This T cell receptor beta chain appears in the sequencing data of a study of T cell responses to AZD1222 COVID-19 vaccine. TCRdb's table, derived via immunoSEQ multiplex PCR, lists solely in-frame clones and lacks some. The repertoire consists of about 220,000 clones, with under 95% occurring once and the leading ten covering roughly 1%. CDR3 length: 19 amino acids. Sequenced here: peripheral blood, sampled on day 0 of MenACWY control vaccination. This TCR came from an adult in good health. The chain carries TRBV21-1 and TRBJ1-1; the table assigns TRBD1, which was not confirmed against the DNA. TRBV21-1 is a pseudogene. The CDR3 is CASTNEDCGTDTMNTEAFF. The CDR3 DNA reads as TGTGCCAGCACCAACGAAGATTGCGGGACAGACACTATGAACACTGAAGCTTTCTTT.